This TCR beta chain derives from a study of regulatory T cells in long-lasting Graves disease. The CDR3 is 14 amino acids. V lost 8 bases and J lost 0, with 16 bases in between. Germline lookup yields CDR1 GTSNPN and CDR2 SVGIG (reference sequence). Time point described: persistent/refractory GD, antithyroid drugs over 5 years with positive TRAb. With RNA extracted from PBMCs as input, the TCR library was made. Building of the TCR beta libraries involved iRepertoire HTBI primers and Arm-PCR of CDR3 regions. MiXCR, applied by TCRdb to the multiplex PCR reads, yields one record per CDR3 protein. The profile covers approximately 500,000 distinct CDR3 sequences, with roughly 21% appearing a single time and less than 9% taken by the ten largest.

The starting material was peripheral blood mononuclear cells (PBMCs), obtained when the disease was refractory, from a patient treated with antithyroid drugs. The receptor was isolated from a female donor with Graves disease. The gene calls are TRBV30 and TRBJ1-2; D is ambiguous. The CDR3 region is CAGTSDEANYGYTF. As DNA, the CDR3 is TGTGCCGGTACTTCAGACGAAGCTAACTATGGCTACACCTTC.